This T cell receptor (beta chain) is drawn from a study of cytomegalovirus exposure and HLA in healthy donors. Study results and limitations: The authors assumed roughly uniform sequencing depth across donors for presence/absence analyses. TRBV6-2, TRBV6-3 and some other V segments were excluded as indistinguishable.

A word on this clone: Antigen unknown. This sample also contains other DNA sequences that code for the same CDR3.

In the PCR, 60 Vbeta and 13 Jbeta primers were used. Libraries were prepared by immunoSEQ multiplex PCR; TCRdb keeps only in-frame clonotypes and omits some of them. The profile shows some 110,000 clones, more than 60% of them singletons. Per the germline V gene, CDR1 is LNHDA and CDR2 is SQIVND (reference sequence). The junction had 1 base not matched to a gene; V was cut back by 3 bases and J by 2 bases. The CDR3 covers 14 residues. Source material: PBMCs. The chain is built from TRBV19 and TRBJ1-5; TRBD1 agrees at 7 bases. The receptor was derived from a man aged 40-50 years in good health and CMV-seronegative. In DNA form, the CDR3 reads TGTGCCAGTAGTATCCAGGGGGGCAATCAGCCCCAGCATTTT. It encodes CASSIQGGNQPQHF.